Listed below are T cell receptor beta chains from one sample, sequenced in a study of cytomegalovirus exposure and HLA in healthy donors. TCRdb's table, derived via immunoSEQ multiplex PCR, lists solely in-frame clones and lacks some. Recorded for this sample: over 100,000 clones. Sequences were obtained from PBMCs. The receptors derive from a man in his forties in good health and CMV-seropositive. The CDR3 runs from the conserved cysteine through the conserved F or W. A D gene is named only where the DNA matches it firmly.

d_gene,v_gene,CDR3aa
TRBD1,TRBV7-8,CASSRTGELGYNEQFF
TRBD1,TRBV5-4,CASSGDRAEAFF
-,TRBV5-1,CASGESANEKLFF
TRBD2,TRBV13,CASSFSGSSYNEQFF
-,TRBV4-1,CASSQDLARSGGNTIYF
-,TRBV30,CAWSVRGGSNYGYTF
TRBD1,TRBV18,CASSSVTGVWNTEAFF
TRBD2,TRBV19,CASSISSGRTDTQYF
-,TRBV5-6,CASSLSGTPNTGELFF
TRBD2,TRBV5-1,CASSLALTGTSGSSSYNEQFF
TRBD2,TRBV10-3,CAISDLGLAVQTSPSSYNEQFF
-,TRBV7-9,CASSSGGQNNYGYTF
-,TRBV5-6,CASSFLYEQYF
-,TRBV6-1,CASRMQSNTGELFF
-,TRBV6-5,CASSYGLPSNYEQYF
-,TRBV4-2,CASSQEASSGYSNQPQHF
TRBD1,TRBV28,CASRYSGTDNQPQHF
-,TRBV6-6,CASSYSGQLPYEQYF
TRBD2,TRBV27,CASSMGTSGRGSYEQYF
TRBD2,TRBV5-1,CASRTGTSVGNEQFF
-,TRBV6-1,CASPSQNREEQYF
-,TRBV28,CASSSGNYGYTF
-,TRBV29-1,CSVVLASPAPYEQYF
-,TRBV7-9,CAYRYRQGPGELFF
-,TRBV5-6,CASTAAGTNYGYTF
-,TRBV4-1,CASSRTGERNEQFF
TRBD2,TRBV19,CASSIWSSGSTDTQYF
TRBD1,TRBV28,CASSPGQGPSYEQYF
-,TRBV10-2,CASSALGAGTYEQYF
TRBD1,TRBV7-9,CASNTGQATPLHF
TRBD1,TRBV11-2,CASSATTGYTEQYF
-,TRBV28,CASTPPPGRDYEQYF
TRBD2,TRBV5-4,CASSLEGLAGYNEQFF
-,TRBV7-9,CASSRGNYEQYF
-,TRBV11-2,CASSLDSYEQYF
-,TRBV28,CASSGVLANEKLFF